This record concerns one TCR beta chain sequence. Sequencing used immunoSEQ multiplex PCR; TCRdb keeps in-frame clones, though not all of them. The data contain over 50,000 clones, approximately 90% of them seen just once; the ten biggest clones take up about a quarter. The CDR3 spans 14 residues. Germline V lookup: CDR1 MNHNS, CDR2 SASEGT. Trimming removed 6 bases from V and 4 bases from J, with 15 bases in between. The sample belongs to a study of OX40 agonist ivuxolimab in advanced cancers. The sequence derives from an adult with an advanced solid tumor such as melanoma, head and neck, liver or kidney cancer. The specimen was CD4+ or CD8+ T cells sorted from blood, collected in a trial of the OX40 agonist ivuxolimab. The gene calls are TRBV6-1 and TRBJ1-1; D is possibly TRBD1 (6 bases). The CDR3 DNA reads as TGTGCCAGCAGACAAGGACAGCTCGGCACTGAAGCTTTCTTT. Encoded protein: CASRQGQLGTEAFF.